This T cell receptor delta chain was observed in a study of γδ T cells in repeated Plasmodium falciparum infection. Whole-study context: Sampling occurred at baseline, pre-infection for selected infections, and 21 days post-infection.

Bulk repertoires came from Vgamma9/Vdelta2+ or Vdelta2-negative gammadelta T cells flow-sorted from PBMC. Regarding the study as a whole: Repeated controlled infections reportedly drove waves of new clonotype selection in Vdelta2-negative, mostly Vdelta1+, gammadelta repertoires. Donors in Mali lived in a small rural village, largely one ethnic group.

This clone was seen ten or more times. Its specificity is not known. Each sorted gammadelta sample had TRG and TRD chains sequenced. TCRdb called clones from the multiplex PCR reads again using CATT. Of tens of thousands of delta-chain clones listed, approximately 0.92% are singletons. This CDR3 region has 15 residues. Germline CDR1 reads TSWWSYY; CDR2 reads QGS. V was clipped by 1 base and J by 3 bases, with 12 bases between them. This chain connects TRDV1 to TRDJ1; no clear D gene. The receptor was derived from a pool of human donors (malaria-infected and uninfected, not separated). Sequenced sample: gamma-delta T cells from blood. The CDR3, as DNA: TGTGCTCTTGGGGAACCCCCCCGATGGTCCGATAAACTCATCTTT. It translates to CALGEPPRWSDKLIF.